The entry below describes one T cell receptor beta chain. Original handling: Researchers report that nucleated cell counts were estimated from reference gene primer amplification. Sequenced by immunoSEQ multiplex PCR; TCRdb stores in-frame clones only, minus some. D and trimming come from the DNA, and the V and J calls and clone size come from that table. The repertoire includes 85,000 to 90,000 clones, 75% to 90% of them detected once, and roughly 15% sits in the top ten. The CDR3 consists of 14 residues. Germline V gene sequence: CDR1 SEHNR, CDR2 FQNEAQ (reference sequence). V lost 7 bases to trimming and J lost 5 bases; unmatched junction nucleotides: 8. The sample belongs to a study of blood T cell repertoires in COVID-19. Across the study: Samples taken during acute and convalescent COVID-19 were collected in the United States, Italy and Spain. Nucleic acid was either cDNA or gDNA, and it came from T cells, B-cell-depleted T cells, or PBMCs.

The sequenced sample consisted of peripheral blood. This TCR derives from a woman older than 75 with active or convalescent COVID-19. This chain links TRBV7-9 with TRBJ1-1; TRBD1 matches 9 bases. The CDR3 region is CASTVQGAGTEAFF. DNA of the CDR3: TGTGCCAGCACCGTACAGGGGGCTGGAACTGAAGCTTTCTTT.